Listed here are 22 T cell receptor beta chains from one sample, sequenced in a study of T cells in Graves' hyperthyroidism and ophthalmopathy. Regions amplified from RNA transcripts were the TCR beta CDR3 regions. The study used the HTBI primer set for a first-round RT-PCR of the TCR CDR3. TCRdb used MiXCR to reprocess the multiplex PCR reads, holding one entry per CDR3 protein. The sample consists of hundreds of thousands of distinct CDR3 sequences, around 15% of them appearing once. Sequenced input: blood. These TCRs come from a woman younger than 45 with Graves' hyperthyroidism.

There are many counts of this clonotype. The rearrangement links TRBV28 to TRBJ2-3; D ambiguous. The CDR3 is 13 amino acids. CDR1 is MDHEN and CDR2 is SYDVKM in the germline V gene. V lost 7 bases and J lost 2, with 10 bases in between. This CDR3 reads CASKARDTDTQYF. The CDR3 region has the DNA TGTGCCAGCAAGGCCAGAGACACAGATACGCAGTATTTT.

The chain is built from TRBV7-8 and TRBJ2-1, with D uncertain. From germline, CDR1 is SGHVS and CDR2 FQNEAQ. Trimming took off 1 base at V and 7 bases at J, with 14 bases between the two ends. The CDR3 consists of 15 residues. The CDR3 protein is CASSLVSSSKNEQFF. The DNA of the CDR3 is TGTGCCAGCAGCTTAGTGTCGAGTTCGAAAAATGAGCAGTTCTTC.

V usage is TRBV3-1 and J usage is TRBJ1-2; D is unresolved. CDR3 length: 13 amino acids. V gave up 1 base and J gave up 8 bases, with 11 bases separating them. Germline values: CDR1 LGHDT, CDR2 YNNKEL (reference sequence). The CDR3 DNA reads as TGTGCCAGCAGCCAAGGGTTGGGGTTCGGCTACACCTTC. Its translation is CASSQGLGFGYTF.

This clonotype was observed many times. The chain joins TRBV18 to TRBJ2-7; D remains ambiguous. Germline CDR1 and CDR2: KGHSH and LQKENI. This CDR3 is built from 15 residues. The V end lost 0 bases, the J end lost 0 bases, and 9 bases lay between the germline ends. CDR3 residues: CASSPPGPHSYEQYF. The CDR3 bases are TGTGCCAGCTCACCACCCGGACCGCACTCCTACGAGCAGTACTTC.

The V call is TRBV14, the J call TRBJ2-7; 9 bases fit TRBD2. Germline V gene sequence: CDR1 SGHDN, CDR2 FVKESK. V dropped 4 bases and J dropped 5; count of bases not matched to a gene: 15. There are 17 residues in the CDR3. The CDR3 loop reads CASSPASVIAGVNEQYF. In nucleotides, the CDR3 is TGTGCCAGCAGCCCAGCTTCGGTAATAGCGGGAGTGAACGAGCAGTACTTC.

This clonotype was counted a few times. Relative to the germline gene, one junction end is altered; a read error may explain this. This chain uses TRBV15 with TRBJ2-1; 9 bases match TRBD1. CDR3 length equals 17 residues. CDR1 LNHNV and CDR2 YYDKDF come from the germline V gene (reference sequence). CDR3 residues: CATSRDWGDRAGNEQSF. CDR3 sequence (DNA): TGTGCCACCAGCAGAGATTGGGGGGACAGGGCTGGCAATGAGCAGTCCTTC.

The chain carries TRBV30 and TRBJ2-1; possible D gene TRBD2, 6 bases. The CDR3 has 14 residues. Trimming stripped 2 bases from V and 4 bases from J, with 12 bases between. CDR1 and CDR2 (germline): GTSNPN, SVGIG (reference sequence). Written as DNA, the CDR3 is TGTGCCTGGAGTCGGGACTCAAAATACAATGAGCAGTTCTTC. It yields the protein CAWSRDSKYNEQFF.

As to this clonotype: One junction end disagrees with the germline gene, perhaps due to a read error. The chain combines TRBV7-2 with TRBJ1-2, with 7 bases that match TRBD1. The CDR3 covers 18 residues. Germline CDR1 is SGHTA and CDR2 is FQGNSA. The CDR3 coding sequence is TGCGCCAGCAGCCAAACAGGGGAAGGACGGGGGCGGAACTATGGCTACACCTTC. This sequence encodes CASSQTGEGRGRNYGYTF.

The rearrangement joins TRBV18 to TRBJ1-1; possibly TRBD1 for D (5 bases). The V end was cut by 5 bases, the J end by 5 bases, with 18 bases between. The CDR3 has 15 residues. CDR1 is KGHSH, CDR2 LQKENI, per germline. The CDR3 DNA is TGTGCCAGCTCAGGAAATCAGGGATCGGAGACTGAAGCTTTCTTT. Its protein is CASSGNQGSETEAFF.

Many counts were recorded for this clonotype. The chain joins TRBV28 to TRBJ2-3; 7 bases agree with TRBD2. The CDR3 consists of 19 residues. Germline lookup yields CDR1 MDHEN and CDR2 SYDVKM. V lost 7 bases to trimming and J lost 0 bases; unmatched junction nucleotides: 19. CDR3 sequence (DNA): TGTGCCAGCACCCCCATAGCGGGCCGTACGGGCCCTAGCACAGATACGCAGTATTTT. Amino acid sequence: CASTPIAGRTGPSTDTQYF.

In its sample, this clonotype was seen many times. The rearrangement links TRBV7-3 to TRBJ1-1, with D uncertain. Deletions cut 5 bases from V and 2 bases from J, with 15 bases between. Germline assignment: CDR1 SGHTA and CDR2 FQGTGA. The CDR3 extends over 15 amino acids. In nucleotides, the CDR3 is TGTGCCAGCAGCGCCCAGACGGCTACTAACACTGAAGCTTTCTTT. This gives the protein CASSAQTATNTEAFF.

The chain employs TRBV19 and TRBJ1-1, with 7 bases matching TRBD1. This CDR3 has 14 amino acids. Germline lookup yields CDR1 LNHDA and CDR2 SQIVND (reference sequence). The J segment lost 1 base and the V segment lost 3 bases, leaving 2 bases of the junction unmatched. CDR3 DNA: TGTGCCAGTAGTATTTGGACAGGGAACACTGAAGCTTTCTTT. This codes for CASSIWTGNTEAFF.

A word on this clonotype: Given a much more abundant clone one base away, this may be a read error. The CDR3 carries no conserved terminal phenylalanine or tryptophan, so it likely arises from a read error. The chain carries TRBV27 and TRBJ2-2, with 7 bases identical to TRBD1. V lost 5 bases and J lost 1; bases outside the gene matches: 4. The CDR3 length is 15 residues. Germline V gene lookup returns CDR1 MNHEY and CDR2 SMNVEV (reference sequence). The chain's CDR3 is CASSPWTGNTGELFS. For the CDR3, the DNA is TGTGCCAGCAGTCCCTGGACAGGGAACACCGGGGAGCTGTTTTCT.

CDR3 sequence reads: CASSRRQGGGGEAQYF. As DNA, the CDR3 is TGTGCCAGCAGTCGACGCCAGGGGGGGGGGGGGGAGGCCCAGTACTTC. This chain uses TRBV28 with TRBJ2-5; either TRBD1 or TRBD2 may fit D (7 bases each). The V gene's germline CDR1 is MDHEN and CDR2 SYDVKM. The CDR3 covers 16 residues. Trimming removed 5 bases from V and 9 bases from J, with 25 bases in between.

This clonotype was picked up a small number of times. The rearrangement uses TRBV2 and TRBJ1-6, with 9 bases that match TRBD1. The CDR3 sequence is 14 residues long. Losses at the gene ends were 6 bases for V and 10 bases for J; bases not matched to a gene: 7. Germline CDR1 SNHLY, CDR2 FYNNEI. CDR3 sequence (DNA): TGTGCCAGCAGCGGACAGGGGCGAGGGTCACCCCTCCACTTT. It codes for CASSGQGRGSPLHF.

This clonotype has more than one count but fewer than ten. DNA for the CDR3: TGCGCCAGCACCTCGCCGGGACTAGCGGGAGTGGGCACCGGGGAGCTGTTTTTT. This translates into CASTSPGLAGVGTGELFF. The chain is built from TRBV10-2 and TRBJ2-2; 14 nucleotides agree with TRBD2. V lost 7 bases, J lost 4 bases, and 11 bases stayed unmatched. This CDR3 region has 18 residues. CDR1 and CDR2 from the germline V gene are WSHSY and SAAADI.

This clonotype turned up a few times. The rearrangement uses TRBV20-1 and TRBJ2-7; D might be TRBD2 (6 bases). The V gene lost 4 bases and the J gene lost 6 bases, with 16 bases spanning the gap. Germline CDR1 reads DFQATT; CDR2 reads SNEGSKA (reference sequence). The CDR3 is made up of 13 amino acids. CDR3 region: CSANGGGAREQYF. The CDR3 DNA sequence: TGCAGTGCTAACGGAGGAGGGGCCCGCGAGCAGTACTTC.

This clonotype was counted only a few times. The genes are TRBV28 and TRBJ2-7; 7 bases fit TRBD1. Unmatched junction bases numbered 10, after V lost 8 bases and J lost 3 bases. The CDR3 runs to 14 residues. The germline V gene has CDR1 MDHEN and CDR2 SYDVKM. The CDR3 reads CASETGTAFYEQYF. As DNA, the CDR3 is TGTGCCAGCGAGACCGGGACAGCCTTCTACGAGCAGTACTTC. Together with reference TRBV28 and TRBJ2-7, the CDR3 gives the full variable domain: DVKVTQSSRYLVKRTGEKVFLECVQDMDHENMFWYRQDPGLGLRLIYFSYDVKMKEKGDIPEGYSVSREKKERFSLILESASTNQTSMYLCASETGTAFYEQYFGPGTRLTVT.

This clonotype was seen only a few times. The chain is built from TRBV4-1 and TRBJ2-7; D might be TRBD2 (6 bases). The CDR3 contains 15 residues. Germline-derived CDR1 and CDR2 are MGHRA and YSYEKL. V was cut by 0 bases and J by 0 bases, with 9 bases left in between. DNA for the CDR3: TGCGCCAGCAGCCAAGATCGGGAGAGCTCCTACGAGCAGTACTTC. Amino acids: CASSQDRESSYEQYF.

This clonotype was recorded at least ten times. This chain connects TRBV28 to TRBJ1-2; D uncertain. The CDR3 is 13 residues long. Germline V gene lookup returns CDR1 MDHEN and CDR2 SYDVKM. The V gene lost 1 base and the J gene lost 8 bases, with 11 bases spanning the gap. The CDR3 sequence is CASSLYQSRGYTF. The CDR3 nucleotides are TGTGCCAGCAGTTTATATCAGAGCCGGGGCTACACCTTC.

This clonotype came up many times. The chain has TRBV10-2 and TRBJ2-7; 9 nucleotides match TRBD1. The germline V gene encodes CDR1 WSHSY and CDR2 SAAADI. This CDR3 comprises 13 residues. The V gene end was trimmed by 6 bases and the J gene end by 2 bases; junction bases not matched to a gene: 2. The CDR3 here is CASRGTGTYEQYF. The CDR3 bases are TGCGCCAGCAGGGGGACAGGGACCTACGAGCAGTACTTC.

The chain links TRBV7-2 to TRBJ1-3; 7 bases align to TRBD1. Trimming removed 5 bases from V and 8 bases from J; junction bases left unmatched: 12. CDR3 size: 15 residues. The V gene's germline CDR1 is SGHTA and CDR2 FQGNSA. The DNA of the CDR3 is TGTGCCAGCAGCCACAGGGGATTAAGAAATTACACCATATATTTT. Protein: CASSHRGLRNYTIYF.